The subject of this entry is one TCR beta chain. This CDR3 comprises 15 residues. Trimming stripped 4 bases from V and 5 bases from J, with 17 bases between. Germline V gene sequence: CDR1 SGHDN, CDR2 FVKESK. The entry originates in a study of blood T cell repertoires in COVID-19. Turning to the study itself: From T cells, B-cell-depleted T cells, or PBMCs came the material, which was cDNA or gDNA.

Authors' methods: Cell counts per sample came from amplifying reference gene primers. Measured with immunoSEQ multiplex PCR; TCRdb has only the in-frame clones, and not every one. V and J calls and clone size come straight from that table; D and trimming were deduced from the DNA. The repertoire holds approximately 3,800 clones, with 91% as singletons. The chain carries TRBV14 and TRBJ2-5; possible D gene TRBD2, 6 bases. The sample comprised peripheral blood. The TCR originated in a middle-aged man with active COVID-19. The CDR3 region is CASSLQSGVGETQYF. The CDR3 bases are TGTGCCAGCAGCCTACAATCGGGAGTGGGGGAGACCCAGTACTTC.